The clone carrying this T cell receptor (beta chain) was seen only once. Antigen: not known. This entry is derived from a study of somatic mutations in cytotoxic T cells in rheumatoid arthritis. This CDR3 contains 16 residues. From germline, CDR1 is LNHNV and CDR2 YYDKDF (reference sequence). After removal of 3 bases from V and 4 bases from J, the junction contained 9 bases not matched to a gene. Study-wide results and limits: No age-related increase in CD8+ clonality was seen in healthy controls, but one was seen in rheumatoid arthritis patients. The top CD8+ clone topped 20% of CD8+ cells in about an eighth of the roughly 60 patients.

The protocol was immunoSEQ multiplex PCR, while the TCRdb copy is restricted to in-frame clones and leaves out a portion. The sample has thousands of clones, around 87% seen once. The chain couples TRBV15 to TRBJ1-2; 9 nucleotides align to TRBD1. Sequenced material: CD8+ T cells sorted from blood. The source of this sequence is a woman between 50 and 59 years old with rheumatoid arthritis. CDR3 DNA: TGTGCCACCAGCAGCCACCGAGGACAGGGGTTCTATGGCTACACCTTC. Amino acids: CATSSHRGQGFYGYTF.